The next 2 T cell receptor beta chains were all read from a single sample in a study of blood T cell repertoires in COVID-19. The repertoire was sequenced with immunoSEQ multiplex PCR; TCRdb's copy has only in-frame clones and lacks some. The sample shows over 200,000 clones, more than 80% of them seen only once. Sequencing was carried out using peripheral blood. These receptors all stem from a woman younger than 45 with COVID-19, enrolled during active disease.

V usage is TRBV6-5 and J usage is TRBJ2-6; no firm D call. The germline V and J ends were trimmed by 7 bases and 0 bases, with 10 bases remaining between them. CDR3 length equals 15 residues. The germline CDR1 and CDR2 sequences are MNHEY and SVGAGI. The CDR3 reads CASKPGTSGANVLTF. The CDR3 DNA reads as TGTGCCAGCAAACCGGGTACCTCTGGGGCCAACGTCCTGACTTTC.

In this sample, this clone turned up once. The chain is built from TRBV7-9 and TRBJ1-1; tentatively, D is TRBD1 (5 bases). V lost 4 bases and J 0 bases, leaving 24 bases between the germline ends. This CDR3 is 19 amino acids long. Per germline, CDR1 SEHNR and CDR2 FQNEAQ (reference sequence). CDR3 in amino acids: CASSSREGNRRIMNTEAFF. The CDR3 nucleotides are TGTGCCAGCAGCTCCAGGGAGGGAAACAGGAGGATAATGAACACTGAAGCTTTCTTT.